The present TCR beta chain was sequenced within a study of response to subunit inactivated influenza vaccine (dated by TCRdb to the late 2010s). At the level of the whole study: Deep quantitative T cell receptor repertoire profiling was used in the study to track responses to a trivalent subunit inactivated influenza vaccine.

Including the terminal cysteine and phenylalanine, the CDR3 comprises 15 residues. The read is trimmed to its CDR3 DNA, 45 bases read in frame from base 1. At the junction V is shortened by 3 bases and J by 0 bases, with 12 bases in between. For CDR1 and CDR2, the germline V gene (reference sequence) lists DFQATT and SNEGSKA. Study-wide conclusions, independent of this receptor: The authors suggested that each seasonal influenza vaccination may recruit only a limited number of new T cells.

Library creation used RT-PCR. Reads for this sample came from an Illumina HiSeq 2500. TCRdb passed the public sequencing reads through fastp at Q25 and MiXCR, retaining productive beta sequences. Under each unique CDR3 protein, matching rows form one entry showing the most common genes and DNA. The sample yields more than 600,000 distinct CDR3 sequences; 15% to 20% were counted once. In total, the top ten clones hold 11% of the sample. Comment on this clonotype: This clone's antigen is unknown. There are no base qualities to consult, and no much larger clone falls within one base.

The sequence was collected from a man in his fifties who received an inactivated influenza vaccine. Donor details come from another sample of the same person, matched by shared clones. Specimen: PBMCs from blood, collected 5 to 6 days after vaccination. The rearranged chain carries TRBV20-1 and TRBJ2-1; the D gene is unclear. At the DNA level, the sequence is TGCAGTGCTAGTGAACGGCATAGCTCCTACAATGAGCAGTTCTTC. It translates as CSASERHSSYNEQFF.